This T cell receptor (beta chain) was identified during a study of blood T cell repertoires in COVID-19. Libraries were prepared by immunoSEQ multiplex PCR; TCRdb keeps only in-frame clonotypes and omits some of them. In the table there are about 98,000 clones, roughly 85% of which are singletons. Germline V gene data show CDR1 as LNHDA and CDR2 as SQIVND (reference sequence). The V end lost 3 bases, the J end lost 1 base, and 15 bases lay between the germline ends. CDR3 length: 16 residues. The chain joins TRBV19 to TRBJ1-1; a weak D match, TRBD1 (5 bases). This receptor was identified in a man between 70 and 80 years old with acute or convalescent COVID-19. Sequencing was performed on peripheral blood. The DNA for the CDR3 is TGTGCCAGTAGTATGGGTAGCGGGGCAGAGAACACTGAAGCTTTCTTT. Encoded protein: CASSMGSGAENTEAFF.